The 14 T cell receptor beta chains below come from one sample, sequenced in a study of blood T cell repertoires in COVID-19. Sequenced by immunoSEQ multiplex PCR; TCRdb stores in-frame clones only, minus some. Here the sample spans about 330,000 clones, 65% to 90% being singletons. Source material: peripheral blood. The receptors come from a human donor in a cohort sampled during active COVID-19.

The CDR3: CALGGVNTDTQYF. Here the CDR3 DNA reads TGTGCCCTGGGGGGGGTAAACACAGATACGCAGTATTTT. This chain joins TRBV12-3 or TRBV12-4 and TRBJ2-3; 7 nucleotides align to TRBD2. The CDR3 consists of 13 residues. Unmatched junction bases numbered 7, after V lost 11 bases and J lost 2 bases.

This chain uses TRBV10-3 with TRBJ1-1; D unclear. From germline, CDR1 is ENHRY and CDR2 SYGVKD. This CDR3 region has 13 residues. V dropped 6 bases and J dropped 2 bases, with 10 bases sitting between them. CDR3 sequence (DNA): TGTGCCATCAGCTTTGGACTAAACACTGAAGCTTTCTTT. This encodes CAISFGLNTEAFF.

The chain couples TRBV24-1 to TRBJ2-5; TRBD2 agrees at 9 bases. V was pared by 3 bases and J by 3 bases, with 7 bases of the junction left unmatched. Germline loops: CDR1 KGHDR, CDR2 SFDVKD. The CDR3 is 16 amino acids. CDR3 bases: TGTGCCACCAGTGATCCCCGGGCTAGCGGGGAAGAGACCCAGTACTTC. Protein product: CATSDPRASGEETQYF.

There are a few counts of this clone. The J gene is TRBJ2-2, the V gene TRBV2; no clear D gene. Germline V gives CDR1 SNHLY, CDR2 FYNNEI. V was trimmed by 7 bases and J by 7 bases, leaving 19 bases between them. The CDR3 covers 15 residues. The CDR3 DNA follows: TGTGCCAGCAAAGACAACAGTTTTTTGGGCGGGGAGCTGTTTTTT. Translating it yields CASKDNSFLGGELFF.

The chain combines TRBV7-8 with TRBJ2-3; 7 positions agree with TRBD1. This CDR3 has 15 residues. Germline V gene lookup returns CDR1 SGHVS and CDR2 FQNEAQ. V shed 4 bases and J 5 bases; nucleotides not matched to a gene: 9. CDR3 nucleotide sequence: TGTGCCAGCAGCTCCGGACAGGCCCTACTAGATACGCAGTATTTT. Protein product: CASSSGQALLDTQYF. Drawing the rest from reference TRBV7-8 and TRBJ2-3, the complete variable domain is GAGVSQSPRYKVAKRGQDVALRCDPISGHVSLFWYQQALGQGPEFLTYFQNEAQLDKSGLPSDRFFAERPEGSVSTLKIQRTQQEDSAVYLCASSSGQALLDTQYFGPGTRLTVL.

The chain carries TRBV27 and TRBJ2-3, with 8 positions matching TRBD1. The CDR3 totals 17 residues. The junction had 11 bases not matched to a gene; V was cut back by 1 base and J by 5 bases. Per germline, CDR1 MNHEY and CDR2 SMNVEV (reference sequence). The CDR3 nucleotides are TGTGCCAGCAGTTTATGGCTGTCAGGGGGCCGAGGAGATACGCAGTATTTT. Translating it yields CASSLWLSGGRGDTQYF.

The J gene is TRBJ2-2, the V gene TRBV9; 8 bases fit TRBD1. This CDR3 comprises 17 residues. V lost 4 bases, J lost 2 bases, and 10 bases stayed unmatched. Germline CDR1 is SGDLS and CDR2 is YYNGEE. CDR3 loop: CASSFSRGRGNTGELFF. As DNA, the CDR3 is TGTGCCAGCAGCTTTAGCAGGGGGCGCGGCAACACCGGGGAGCTGTTTTTT.

The gene calls are TRBV5-3 and TRBJ2-7; 7 bases are a match to TRBD1. TRBV5-3 is classed as an ORF, of uncertain function. The junction had 9 bases not matched to a gene; V was cut back by 1 base and J by 5 bases. The CDR3 is 15 residues long. CDR3 amino acids: CARSLHDRDNHEQYF. In DNA, the CDR3 is TGTGCCAGAAGCTTGCACGACAGGGACAATCACGAGCAGTACTTC.

The CDR3 nucleotides read TGCAGTGCTAGTTTCGGCGAGCAGTACTTC. Translated, it gives CSASFGEQYF. The gene calls are TRBV20-1 and TRBJ2-7; D remains ambiguous. This CDR3 is built from 10 residues. Germline V CDR1 and CDR2: DFQATT, SNEGSKA (reference sequence). Trimming pared 3 bases from V and 6 bases from J, leaving 6 bases between.

This clone has at least ten counts. This chain uses TRBV7-9 with TRBJ2-7, with TRBD2 identical over 8 bases. V lost 4 bases to trimming and J lost 2 bases; unmatched junction nucleotides: 7. This CDR3 contains 15 residues. Germline V CDR1 and CDR2: SEHNR, FQNEAQ (reference sequence). Here the CDR3 reads CASSSLAGTPYEQYF. CDR3 coding DNA: TGTGCCAGCAGCTCCTTAGCGGGGACCCCCTACGAGCAGTACTTC.

The V gene is TRBV4-2, the J gene TRBJ2-1; 7 bases are a match to TRBD2. The CDR3 consists of 19 residues. Germline CDR1 LGHNA, CDR2 YNFKEQ. The V segment lost 1 base and the J segment 6 bases; nucleotides outside the gene matches: 18. As DNA, the CDR3 is TGTGCCAGCAGCCAAGGTCGGGGGGATGGCGGGTCCTACGGCAATGAGCAGTTCTTC. Encoded protein: CASSQGRGDGGSYGNEQFF.

This sequence joins TRBV19 and TRBJ1-1; 7 bases match TRBD1. J gave up 2 bases and V 3 bases, and 3 bases lay outside the gene matches. Germline-derived CDR1 and CDR2 are LNHDA and SQIVND (reference sequence). The CDR3 length is 14 residues. CDR3 bases: TGTGCCAGTAGTATTAAGGGGGCCAACACTGAAGCTTTCTTT. Translated, it gives CASSIKGANTEAFF.

The chain couples TRBV10-3 to TRBJ1-2, with D unresolved. The CDR3 covers 14 residues. Germline V gene lookup returns CDR1 ENHRY and CDR2 SYGVKD. V was shortened by 0 bases and J by 5 bases, with 10 bases between the two germline ends. This CDR3 reads CAISESEIWYGYTF. CDR3 nucleotide sequence: TGTGCCATCAGTGAGTCCGAGATTTGGTATGGCTACACCTTC.

J is TRBJ1-2 and V is TRBV19, with D tentatively TRBD1 (5 bases). The V gene lost 3 bases and the J gene lost 11 bases, with 16 bases spanning the gap. This CDR3 has 13 residues. The germline V gene has CDR1 LNHDA and CDR2 SQIVND (reference sequence). The CDR3 region has the DNA TGTGCCAGTAGTATGGGAGGGGTGTTAGGGTACACCTTC. Encoded protein: CASSMGGVLGYTF.